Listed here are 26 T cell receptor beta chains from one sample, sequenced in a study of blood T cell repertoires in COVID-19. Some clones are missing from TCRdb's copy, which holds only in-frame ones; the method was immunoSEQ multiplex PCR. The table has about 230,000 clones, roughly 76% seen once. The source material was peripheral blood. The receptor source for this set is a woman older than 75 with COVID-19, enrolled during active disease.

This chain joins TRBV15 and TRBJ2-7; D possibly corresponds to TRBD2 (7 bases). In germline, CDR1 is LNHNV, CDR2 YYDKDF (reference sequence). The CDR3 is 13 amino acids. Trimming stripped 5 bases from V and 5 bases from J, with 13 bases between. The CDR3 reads CATSVYGGHEQYF. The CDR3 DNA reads TGTGCCACCAGCGTGTACGGGGGGCACGAGCAGTACTTC.

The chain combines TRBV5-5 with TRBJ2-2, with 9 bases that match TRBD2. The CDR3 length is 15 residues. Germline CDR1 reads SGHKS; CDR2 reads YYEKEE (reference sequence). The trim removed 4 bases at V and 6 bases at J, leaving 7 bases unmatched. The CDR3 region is CASSRLAEAAGELFF. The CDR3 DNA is TGTGCCAGCAGCCGACTAGCGGAGGCGGCCGGGGAGCTGTTTTTT.

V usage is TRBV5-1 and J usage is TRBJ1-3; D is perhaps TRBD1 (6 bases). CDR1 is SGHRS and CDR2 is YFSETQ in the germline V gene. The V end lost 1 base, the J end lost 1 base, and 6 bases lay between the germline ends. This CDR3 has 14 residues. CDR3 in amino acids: CASSLTGSGNTIYF. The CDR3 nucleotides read TGCGCCAGCAGCTTGACAGGGTCTGGAAACACCATATATTTT.

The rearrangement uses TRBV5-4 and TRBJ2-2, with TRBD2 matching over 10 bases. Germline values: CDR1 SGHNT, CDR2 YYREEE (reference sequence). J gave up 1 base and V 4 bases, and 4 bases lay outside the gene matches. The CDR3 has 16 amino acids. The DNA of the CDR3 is TGTGCCAGCAGCAAAAGACTAGCGGGGAACACCGGGGAGCTGTTTTTT. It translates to CASSKRLAGNTGELFF. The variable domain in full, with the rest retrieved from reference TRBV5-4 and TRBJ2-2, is ETGVTQSPTHLIKTRGQQVTLRCSSQSGHNTVSWYQQALGQGPQFIFQYYREEENGRGNFPPRFSGLQFPNYSSELNVNALELDDSALYLCASSKRLAGNTGELFFGEGSRLTVL.

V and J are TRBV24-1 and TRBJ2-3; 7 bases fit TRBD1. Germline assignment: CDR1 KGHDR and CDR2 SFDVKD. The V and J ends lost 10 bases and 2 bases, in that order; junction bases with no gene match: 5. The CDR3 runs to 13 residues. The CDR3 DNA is TGTGCCACGCCAAGGGGGCTCACAGATACGCAGTATTTT. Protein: CATPRGLTDTQYF.

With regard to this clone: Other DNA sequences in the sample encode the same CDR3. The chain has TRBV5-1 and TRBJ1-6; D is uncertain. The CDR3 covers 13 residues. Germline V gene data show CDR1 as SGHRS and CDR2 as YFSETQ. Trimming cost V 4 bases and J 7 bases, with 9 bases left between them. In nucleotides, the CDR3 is TGCGCCAGCAGCCTGGGTGCGAATTCACCCCTCCACTTT. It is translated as CASSLGANSPLHF.

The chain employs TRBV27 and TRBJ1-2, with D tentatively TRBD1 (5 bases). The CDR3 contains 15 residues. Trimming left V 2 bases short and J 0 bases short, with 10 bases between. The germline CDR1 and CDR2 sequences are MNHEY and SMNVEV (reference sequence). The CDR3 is CASSLTGRANYGYTF. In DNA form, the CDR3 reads TGTGCCAGCAGTTTAACAGGAAGAGCTAACTATGGCTACACCTTC.

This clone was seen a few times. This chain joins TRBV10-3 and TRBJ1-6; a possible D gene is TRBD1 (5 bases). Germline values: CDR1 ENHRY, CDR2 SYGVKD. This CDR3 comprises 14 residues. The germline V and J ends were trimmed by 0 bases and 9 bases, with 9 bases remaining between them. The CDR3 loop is CAISESPGRSPLHF. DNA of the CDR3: TGTGCCATCAGTGAGTCGCCAGGGCGTTCACCCCTCCACTTT.

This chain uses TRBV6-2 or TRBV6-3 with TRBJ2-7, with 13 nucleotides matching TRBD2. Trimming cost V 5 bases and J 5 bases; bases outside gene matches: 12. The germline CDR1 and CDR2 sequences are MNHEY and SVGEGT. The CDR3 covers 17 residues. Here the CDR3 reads CASSRGTSGALLHEQYF. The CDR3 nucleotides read TGTGCCAGCAGTCGTGGGACTAGCGGGGCTCTTCTCCACGAGCAGTACTTC.

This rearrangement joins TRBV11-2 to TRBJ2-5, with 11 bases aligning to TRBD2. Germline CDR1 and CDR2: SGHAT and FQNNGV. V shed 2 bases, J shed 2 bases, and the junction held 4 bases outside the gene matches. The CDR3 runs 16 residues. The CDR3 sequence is CASSLFTSGSQETQYF. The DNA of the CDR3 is TGTGCCAGCAGCTTATTCACTAGCGGGAGTCAAGAGACCCAGTACTTC.

In DNA, the CDR3 is TGTGCCAGCAGCAAAGGAGCTAGCGGAACCTACGAGCAGTACTTC. Translation: CASSKGASGTYEQYF. The chain recombines TRBV21-1 with TRBJ2-7; the table's D gene call, TRBD2, was not cross checked with the DNA. TRBV21-1 is annotated as a pseudogene. This CDR3 contains 15 residues.

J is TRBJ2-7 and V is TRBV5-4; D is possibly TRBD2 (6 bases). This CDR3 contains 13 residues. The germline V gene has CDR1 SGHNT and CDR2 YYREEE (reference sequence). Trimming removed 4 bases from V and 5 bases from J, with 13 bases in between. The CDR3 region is CASSMGTLDEQYF. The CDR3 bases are TGTGCCAGCAGCATGGGGACTCTGGACGAGCAGTACTTC.

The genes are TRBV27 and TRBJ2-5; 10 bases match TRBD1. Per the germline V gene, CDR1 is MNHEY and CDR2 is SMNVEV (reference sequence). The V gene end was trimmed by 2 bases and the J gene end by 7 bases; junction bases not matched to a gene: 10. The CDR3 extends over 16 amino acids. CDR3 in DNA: TGTGCCAGCAGTTTAGGGGGACAGGGGCAACGGGGGACCCAGTACTTC. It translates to CASSLGGQGQRGTQYF.

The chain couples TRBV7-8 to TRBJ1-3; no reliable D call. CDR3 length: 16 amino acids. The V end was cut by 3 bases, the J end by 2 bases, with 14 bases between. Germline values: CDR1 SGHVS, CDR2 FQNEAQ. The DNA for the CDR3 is TGTGCCAGCAGCTTTCGACACCAAGACGCTGGAAACACCATATATTTT. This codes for CASSFRHQDAGNTIYF.

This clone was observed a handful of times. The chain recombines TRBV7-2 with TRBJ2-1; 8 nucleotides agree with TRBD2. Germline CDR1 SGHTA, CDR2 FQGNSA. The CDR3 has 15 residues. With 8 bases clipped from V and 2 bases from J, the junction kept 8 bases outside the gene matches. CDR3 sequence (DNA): TGTGCCAGCCGCCCGGGAGGGAGGGCCTACAATGAGCAGTTCTTC. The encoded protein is CASRPGGRAYNEQFF.

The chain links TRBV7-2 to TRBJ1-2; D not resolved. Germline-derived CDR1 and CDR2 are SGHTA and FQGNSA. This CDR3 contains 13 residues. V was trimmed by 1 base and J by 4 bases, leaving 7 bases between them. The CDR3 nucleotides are TGTGCCAGCAGCTTAGGGGAGGGCTATGGCTACACCTTC. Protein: CASSLGEGYGYTF.

CDR3 sequence reads: CASSSYLPPPYEQYF. DNA for the CDR3: TGTGCCAGCAGTTCGTACCTACCGCCCCCTTACGAGCAGTACTTC. The V and J genes are TRBV28 and TRBJ2-7; D is unresolved. Deletions cut 4 bases from V and 4 bases from J, with 17 bases between. The CDR3 extends over 15 amino acids. Germline CDR1 is MDHEN and CDR2 is SYDVKM.

CDR3 loop: CASREGSYNSPLHF. DNA of the CDR3: TGCGCCAGCAGGGAGGGCTCCTATAATTCACCCCTCCACTTT. The chain couples TRBV5-1 to TRBJ1-6; D is uncertain. Germline CDR1 is SGHRS and CDR2 is YFSETQ. This CDR3 has 14 residues. The ends were cut back, 5 bases at V and 0 bases at J, with 6 bases in the middle.

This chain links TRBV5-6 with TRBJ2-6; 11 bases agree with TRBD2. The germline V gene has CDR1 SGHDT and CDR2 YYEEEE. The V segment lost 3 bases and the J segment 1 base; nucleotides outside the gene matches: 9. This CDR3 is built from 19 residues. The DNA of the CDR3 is TGTGCCAGCAGCTCCCTAGGGGTAGCGGGGGGGTCTGGGGCCAACGTCCTGACTTTC. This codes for CASSSLGVAGGSGANVLTF.

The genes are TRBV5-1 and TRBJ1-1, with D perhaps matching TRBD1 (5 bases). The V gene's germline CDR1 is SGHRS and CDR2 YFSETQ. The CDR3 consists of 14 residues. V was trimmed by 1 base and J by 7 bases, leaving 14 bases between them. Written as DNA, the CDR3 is TGCGCCAGCAGCTTGTCCCCTCATCAGGGTGAAGCTTTCTTT. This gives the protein CASSLSPHQGEAFF.

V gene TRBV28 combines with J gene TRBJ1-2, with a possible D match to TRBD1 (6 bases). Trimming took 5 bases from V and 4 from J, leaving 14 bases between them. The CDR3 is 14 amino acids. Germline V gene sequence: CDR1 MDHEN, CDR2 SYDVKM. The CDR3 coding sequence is TGTGCCAGCAGTGGAAACAGGGAGAGCTATGGCTACACCTTC. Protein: CASSGNRESYGYTF.

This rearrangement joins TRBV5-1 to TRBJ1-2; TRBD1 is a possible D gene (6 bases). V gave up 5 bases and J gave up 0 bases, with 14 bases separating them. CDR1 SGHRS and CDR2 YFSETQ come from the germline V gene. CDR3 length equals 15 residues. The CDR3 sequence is CASRQGQQSNYGYTF. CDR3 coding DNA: TGCGCCAGCAGGCAAGGACAGCAATCTAACTATGGCTACACCTTC.

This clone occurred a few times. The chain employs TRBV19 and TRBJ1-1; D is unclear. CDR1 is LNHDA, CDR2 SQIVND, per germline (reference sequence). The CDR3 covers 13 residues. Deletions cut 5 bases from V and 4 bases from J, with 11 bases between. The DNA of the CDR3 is TGTGCCAGTAGTCCGCGGGGTGGCACTGAAGCTTTCTTT. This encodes CASSPRGGTEAFF.

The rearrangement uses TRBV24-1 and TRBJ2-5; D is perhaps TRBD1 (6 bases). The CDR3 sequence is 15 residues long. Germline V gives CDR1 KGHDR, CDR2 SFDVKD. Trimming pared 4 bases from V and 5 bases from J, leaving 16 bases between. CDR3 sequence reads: CATSDSRGTGETQYF. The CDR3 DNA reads TGTGCCACCAGTGACTCCAGGGGAACCGGGGAGACCCAGTACTTC.

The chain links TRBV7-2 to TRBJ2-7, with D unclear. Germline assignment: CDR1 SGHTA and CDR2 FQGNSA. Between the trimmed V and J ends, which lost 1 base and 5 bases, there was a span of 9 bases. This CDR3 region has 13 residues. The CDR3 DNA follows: TGTGCCAGCAGCTTAGGTTGGAGAAACGAGCAGTACTTC. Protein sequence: CASSLGWRNEQYF.

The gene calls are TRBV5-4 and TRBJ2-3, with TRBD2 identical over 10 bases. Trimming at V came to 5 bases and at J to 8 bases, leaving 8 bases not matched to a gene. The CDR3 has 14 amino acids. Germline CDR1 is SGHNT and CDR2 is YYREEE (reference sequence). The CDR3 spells CASRSEREGLTQYF. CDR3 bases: TGTGCCAGCAGATCTGAGCGGGAGGGCCTTACGCAGTATTTT.